This T cell receptor beta chain emerged from a study of STAT5B mutations in CD4+ large granular lymphocyte leukemia. Regarding the study as a whole: CD4-sorted patient repertoires seemed more clonal than healthy CD4+ repertoires. TRBV06-family usage was enriched in top patient clones (8/27) versus controls (2/35). Without HLA matching, higher CD4+ than CD8+ T-LGLL clonality could reflect small sample size.

Germline CDR1 is MDHEN and CDR2 is SYDVKM. The CDR3 totals 12 residues. V was clipped by 5 bases and J by 4 bases, with 8 bases between them. Sequencing was at survey level. The table came from immunoSEQ multiplex PCR; TCRdb's copy has only in-frame clones and leaves some out. The sample contains around 43,000 clones, around 86% of which appear only once. This clone has more than one count but fewer than ten. Antigen unknown. Sequencing was carried out using CD4+ T cells from blood buffy coats. This chain links TRBV28 with TRBJ1-2; D is ambiguous. The TCR sequence derives from a human donor in good health. DNA for the CDR3: TGTGCCAGCAGTCCGACGGGCTATGGCTACACCTTC. It codes for CASSPTGYGYTF.